This entry lists 19 T cell receptor beta chains sequenced from one sample in a study of blood T cell repertoires in COVID-19. The protocol was immunoSEQ multiplex PCR, while the TCRdb copy is restricted to in-frame clones and leaves out a portion. The sample has about 200,000 clones; roughly 82% are singletons. The material sequenced was PBMCs or T cells enriched from blood (not recorded which). The receptors were gathered from an older woman with acute COVID-19.

This clone was recorded only once. This rearrangement joins TRBV14 to TRBJ1-1, with D perhaps matching TRBD1 (5 bases). Trimming cost V 0 bases and J 11 bases, with 13 bases left between them. In germline, CDR1 is SGHDN, CDR2 FVKESK. This CDR3 comprises 13 residues. DNA of the CDR3: TGTGCCAGCAGCCAAGATTTGCAGGGTCAGGCTTTCTTT. As protein: CASSQDLQGQAFF.

V is TRBV5-4 and J is TRBJ2-5, with TRBD2 as a possible D gene (5 bases). Germline V gene sequence: CDR1 SGHNT, CDR2 YYREEE (reference sequence). With 4 bases removed from V and 2 bases from J, the gap between germline ends came to 12 bases. The CDR3 totals 14 residues. The CDR3 is CASSPIEGQETQYF. DNA of the CDR3: TGTGCCAGCAGCCCTATTGAGGGTCAAGAGACCCAGTACTTC.

The chain uses TRBV6-5 and TRBJ1-4; 7 bases match TRBD1. The CDR3 consists of 14 residues. CDR1 MNHEY and CDR2 SVGAGI come from the germline V gene. V gave up 6 bases and J gave up 0 bases; unmatched junction bases: 1. CDR3: CASSGTATNEKLFF. DNA of the CDR3: TGTGCCAGCAGCGGGACAGCAACTAATGAAAAACTGTTTTTT.

The chain recombines TRBV10-1 with TRBJ2-3; the D gene is possibly TRBD2 (5 bases). Germline V gene data show CDR1 as WNHNN and CDR2 as SYGVQD (reference sequence). This CDR3 comprises 12 residues. V lost 7 bases and J lost 2, with 7 bases in between. CDR3 nucleotides: TGCGCCAGCACCGGGAACACAGATACGCAGTATTTT. It specifies CASTGNTDTQYF.

This chain joins TRBV7-2 and TRBJ1-5; D gene unclear. CDR3 length equals 13 residues. V lost 4 bases, J lost 6 bases, and 10 bases lay in between. Germline values: CDR1 SGHTA, CDR2 FQGNSA. As DNA, the CDR3 is TGTGCCAGCAGCTCCGCCCGGAGTCAGCCCCAGCATTTT. Protein product: CASSSARSQPQHF.

CDR3 in DNA: TGCGCCAGCAGTGAGTCGGTTGGCGCAGGGCGAGATCAGCCCCAGCATTTT. Its protein product is CASSESVGAGRDQPQHF. The chain employs TRBV10-2 and TRBJ1-5; D is perhaps TRBD1 (5 bases). This CDR3 comprises 17 residues. Germline values: CDR1 WSHSY, CDR2 SAAADI. V dropped 0 bases and J dropped 5 bases, with 17 bases sitting between them.

The count of this clone is one. The chain recombines TRBV6-5 with TRBJ1-2; 7 nucleotides match TRBD1. The CDR3 has 13 amino acids. Germline V lookup: CDR1 MNHEY, CDR2 SVGAGI. With 8 bases clipped from V and 7 bases from J, the junction kept 10 bases outside the gene matches. In nucleotides, the CDR3 is TGTGCCAGCCGCCGGGGTGAGGGGGCTGGCTACACCTTC. This gives the protein CASRRGEGAGYTF.

V gene TRBV19 combines with J gene TRBJ1-3; possible D gene TRBD1, 5 bases. The CDR3 length is 17 residues. V was cut by 1 base and J by 0 bases, with 13 bases left in between. Germline CDR1 reads LNHDA; CDR2 reads SQIVND (reference sequence). CDR3 in DNA: TGTGCCAGTAGTATAGGCCGACAGAAATCCTCTGGAAACACCATATATTTT. Protein sequence: CASSIGRQKSSGNTIYF.

The CDR3 here is CASSGAGTGVEKLFF. As DNA, the CDR3 is TGTGCCAGCAGCGGAGCCGGGACTGGGGTTGAAAAACTGTTTTTT. The rearrangement uses TRBV9 and TRBJ1-4; D is perhaps TRBD1 (5 bases). Looked up from germline, CDR1 is SGDLS and CDR2 is YYNGEE. This CDR3 is 15 amino acids long. The V and J ends lost 3 bases and 7 bases respectively, with 16 bases between them.

This clone was detected a few times. The chain employs TRBV7-2 and TRBJ2-7, with D maybe TRBD2 (6 bases). The V end lost 5 bases, the J end lost 3 bases, and 20 bases lay between the germline ends. The CDR3 covers 16 residues. The V gene's germline CDR1 is SGHTA and CDR2 FQGNSA. The CDR3 nucleotides are TGTGCCAGCAGCCGGTCGGGGAAGGGAGGAAGCTACGAGCAGTACTTC. Protein product: CASSRSGKGGSYEQYF.

The V gene is TRBV28, the J gene TRBJ1-5; D is perhaps TRBD1 (6 bases). Trimming shortened V by 5 bases and J by 3 bases, and 11 bases separated the two germline ends. Germline lookup yields CDR1 MDHEN and CDR2 SYDVKM. The CDR3 sequence is 14 residues long. The CDR3 loop reads CASSPGHTNQPQHF. DNA of the CDR3: TGTGCCAGCAGTCCGGGACACACCAATCAGCCCCAGCATTTT.

As to this clone: One end of the junction varies from germline; a read error may be responsible. This rearrangement joins TRBV7-8 to TRBJ2-3; 12 bases align to TRBD2. Germline V gene data show CDR1 as SGHVS and CDR2 as FQNEAQ. The CDR3 extends over 16 amino acids. The chain's CDR3 is CASSLALAGGPDTQYF. Written as DNA, the CDR3 is TGTGCCAGCAGTTTAGCCCTAGCGGGAGGGCCAGATACGCAGTATTTT.

V usage is TRBV6-1 and J usage is TRBJ1-6, with TRBD1 matching over 7 bases. Germline CDR1 and CDR2: MNHNS and SASEGT. The CDR3 runs to 15 residues. V gave up 3 bases and J gave up 9 bases; unmatched junction bases: 8. As DNA, the CDR3 is TGTGCCAGCAGTGACCCGACAGGGAGGAGTTCACCCCTCCACTTT. It codes for CASSDPTGRSSPLHF.

The chain is built from TRBV10-3 and TRBJ2-1; 8 bases align to TRBD2. Per the germline V gene, CDR1 is ENHRY and CDR2 is SYGVKD. There are 13 residues in the CDR3. The V and J ends lost 3 bases and 9 bases, in that order; junction bases with no gene match: 4. CDR3 coding DNA: TGTGCCATCAGTGATGGACTAGCCGGTGAGCAGTTCTTC. Translation gives CAISDGLAGEQFF.

This chain uses TRBV11-3 with TRBJ2-3, with 10 bases matching TRBD1. The V segment lost 5 bases and the J segment 4 bases; nucleotides outside the gene matches: 9. The CDR3 consists of 16 residues. In germline, CDR1 is SGHNT, CDR2 YENEEA. As DNA, the CDR3 is TGTGCCAGCAGCCATAGGACAGGGGGATACGCAGATACGCAGTATTTT. Translation: CASSHRTGGYADTQYF.

The chain recombines TRBV7-6 with TRBJ2-3; TRBD2 matches at 9 bases. Trimming cost V 5 bases and J 2 bases; bases outside gene matches: 11. CDR3 length equals 17 residues. Germline CDR1 SGHVS, CDR2 FNYEAQ. CDR3 residues: CASSLRGVAGVTDTQYF. The CDR3 DNA sequence: TGTGCCAGCAGCCTTAGGGGGGTAGCGGGAGTCACAGATACGCAGTATTTT.

The rearrangement links TRBV28 to TRBJ1-5; 7 bases are shared with TRBD1. J lost 7 bases, V lost 3 bases, and 6 bases had no gene match. The length of the CDR3 is 14 residues. Looked up from germline, CDR1 is MDHEN and CDR2 is SYDVKM. CDR3 DNA sequence: TGTGCCAGCAGTTTCCTCGACAGGGAACAGCCCCAGCATTTT. Translation: CASSFLDREQPQHF.

A few counts support this clone. The gene calls are TRBV5-1 and TRBJ2-1; 8 bases match TRBD1. This CDR3 has 14 amino acids. In germline, CDR1 is SGHRS, CDR2 YFSETQ. Germline trimming cut 1 base from V and 8 bases from J; bases unmatched to any gene: 5. The CDR3 protein is CASSLSRGQDEQFF. As DNA, the CDR3 is TGCGCCAGCAGCTTGTCCAGGGGGCAGGATGAGCAGTTCTTC. Full variable domain (missing parts from reference TRBV5-1 and TRBJ2-1): KAGVTQTPRYLIKTRGQQVTLSCSPISGHRSVSWYQQTPGQGLQFLFEYFSETQRNKGNFPGRFSGRQFSNSRSEMNVSTLELGDSALYLCASSLSRGQDEQFFGPGTRLTVL.

The chain employs TRBV13 and TRBJ1-1; D unresolved. CDR1 is PRHDT, CDR2 FYEKMQ, per germline (reference sequence). Trimming cost V 2 bases and J 1 base, with 5 bases left between them. The CDR3 is 13 residues long. The CDR3 loop reads CASSLRRNTEAFF. DNA of the CDR3: TGTGCCAGCAGCTTACGTCGGAACACTGAAGCTTTCTTT.